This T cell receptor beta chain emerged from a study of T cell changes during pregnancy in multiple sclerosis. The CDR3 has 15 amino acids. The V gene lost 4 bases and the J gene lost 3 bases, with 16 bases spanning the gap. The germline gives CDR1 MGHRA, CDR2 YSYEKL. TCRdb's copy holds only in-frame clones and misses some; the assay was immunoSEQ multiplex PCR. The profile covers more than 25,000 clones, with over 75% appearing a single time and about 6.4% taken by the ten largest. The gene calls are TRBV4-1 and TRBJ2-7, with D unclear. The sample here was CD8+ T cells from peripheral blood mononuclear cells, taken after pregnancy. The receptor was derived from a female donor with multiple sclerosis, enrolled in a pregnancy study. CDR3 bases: TGCGCCAGCAGCCTCAGAGAAACAGAATTCTACGAGCAGTACTTC. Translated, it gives CASSLRETEFYEQYF.